This T cell receptor (beta chain) was observed in a study of T cells after yellow fever vaccination. Study-wide context: Researchers used SMART-Seq v4 Ultra Low Input to prepare fractions that had low cell numbers.

5'RACE template switching added a universal primer site and UMIs to TCR cDNA. TCRdb reprocessed the 5' RACE reads with MiXCR, giving one entry per CDR3 protein. The repertoire holds more than 250,000 distinct CDR3 sequences, with approximately 7% as singletons. The germline gives CDR1 MNHEY, CDR2 SMNVEV (reference sequence). Trimming removed 8 bases at V and 0 bases at J, with 13 bases between. The CDR3 totals 14 residues. In its sample, this clonotype was seen a few times. The antigen remains unidentified. General study points: Weaker overall, the secondary response nonetheless peaked faster (day 5 versus 15). Repertoires obtained by FACS sorting could include abundant clonotypes that entered as contaminants from the bulk population.

Sequencing was performed on PBMCs, taken about 41 days after the first yellow fever vaccination. This chain joins TRBV27 and TRBJ2-5; TRBD1 or TRBD2 may be the D gene (5 bases each). The receptor was derived from a man younger than 35 who received the YFV17D yellow fever vaccine. Here the CDR3 reads CASPRGRDQETQYF. For the CDR3, the DNA is TGTGCCAGCCCCCGGGGCAGGGACCAAGAGACCCAGTACTTC.